The following is a TCR beta chain sequence with its context. Its antigen is undetermined. Compared with germline, one end of the junction differs, possibly owing to a read error. No cell sorting was done before RNA was extracted from the tissue. Distant lung tissue was collected more than 3 cm away from the tumor edge. Donors were chemotherapy-naive, newly diagnosed lung cancer surgical patients in China, August–late 2014. Germline lookup yields CDR1 SQVTM and CDR2 ANQGSEA. This CDR3 has 14 residues. The library came from three nested PCR rounds adapted from ARM-PCR protocols. MiXCR, run by TCRdb on the multiplex PCR reads, gives a single entry per CDR3 protein. The data hold about 100,000 distinct CDR3 sequences, with approximately 65% observed a single time. The sample originates from a study of tumor and adjacent non-tumor tissue in lung cancer. Study-level information: Stage I to III disease affected 10 men and 5 women aged about 31 to 80. On average, productive TCRbeta reads reached some 4.2 million per sample.

General study results and limits: Top 100 clones took a larger repertoire share in normal lung.

The chain carries TRBV29-1 and TRBJ2-2; a possible D gene is TRBD2 (5 bases). The source of this sequence is a man aged 25-45 years with non-small cell lung cancer. Material: distant non-tumor lung tissue. The chain's CDR3 is CSSARSTNTGELFF. The CDR3, as DNA: TGCAGCTCAGCCCGGTCCACGAACACCGGGGAGCTATTTTTT.